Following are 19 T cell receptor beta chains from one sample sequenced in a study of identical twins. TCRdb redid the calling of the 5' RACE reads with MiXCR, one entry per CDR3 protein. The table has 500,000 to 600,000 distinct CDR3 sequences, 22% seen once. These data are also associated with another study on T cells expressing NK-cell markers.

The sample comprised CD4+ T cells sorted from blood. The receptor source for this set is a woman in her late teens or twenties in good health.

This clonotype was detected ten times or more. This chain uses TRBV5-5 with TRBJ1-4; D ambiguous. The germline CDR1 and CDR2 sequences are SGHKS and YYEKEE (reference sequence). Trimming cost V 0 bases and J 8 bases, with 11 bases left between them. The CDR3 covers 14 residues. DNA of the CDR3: TGTGCCAGCAGCTTGGCTGGGCCTGCCGAAAAACTGTTTTTT. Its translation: CASSLAGPAEKLFF.

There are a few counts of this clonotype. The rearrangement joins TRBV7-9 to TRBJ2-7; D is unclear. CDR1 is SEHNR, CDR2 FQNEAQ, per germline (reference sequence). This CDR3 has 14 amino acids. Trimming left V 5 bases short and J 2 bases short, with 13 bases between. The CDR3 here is CASSAGSNAYEQYF. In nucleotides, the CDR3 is TGTGCCAGCAGCGCAGGCTCTAATGCCTACGAGCAGTACTTC.

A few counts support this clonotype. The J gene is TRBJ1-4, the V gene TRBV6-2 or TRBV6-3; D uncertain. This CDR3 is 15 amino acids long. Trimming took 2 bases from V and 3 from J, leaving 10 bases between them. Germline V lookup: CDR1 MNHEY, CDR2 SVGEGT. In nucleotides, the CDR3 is TGTGCCAGCAGTTACGTTGGGATCCCTAATGAAAAACTGTTTTTT. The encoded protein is CASSYVGIPNEKLFF.

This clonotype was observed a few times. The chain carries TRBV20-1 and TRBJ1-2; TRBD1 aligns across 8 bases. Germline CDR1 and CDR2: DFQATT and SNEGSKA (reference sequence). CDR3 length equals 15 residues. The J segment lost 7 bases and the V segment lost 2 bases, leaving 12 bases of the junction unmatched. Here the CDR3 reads CSARNEQGEVRGYTF. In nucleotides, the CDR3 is TGCAGTGCTAGAAATGAACAGGGGGAGGTGCGTGGCTACACCTTC.

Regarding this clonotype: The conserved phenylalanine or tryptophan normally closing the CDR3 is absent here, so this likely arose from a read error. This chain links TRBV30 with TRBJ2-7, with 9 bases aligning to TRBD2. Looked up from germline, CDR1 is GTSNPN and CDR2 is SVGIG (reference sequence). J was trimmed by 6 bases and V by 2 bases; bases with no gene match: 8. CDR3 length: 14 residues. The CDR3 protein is CAWSILAGPLEQYL. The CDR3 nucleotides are TGTGCCTGGAGTATACTAGCGGGCCCCCTCGAGCAGTACCTC.

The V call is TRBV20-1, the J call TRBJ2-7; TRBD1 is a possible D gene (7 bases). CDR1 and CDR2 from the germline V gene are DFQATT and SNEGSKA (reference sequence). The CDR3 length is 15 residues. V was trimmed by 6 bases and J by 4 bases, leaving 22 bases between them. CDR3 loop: CSALTGGGGRYEQYF. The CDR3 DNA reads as TGCAGTGCCCTTACCGGAGGAGGGGGCCGATACGAGCAGTACTTC.

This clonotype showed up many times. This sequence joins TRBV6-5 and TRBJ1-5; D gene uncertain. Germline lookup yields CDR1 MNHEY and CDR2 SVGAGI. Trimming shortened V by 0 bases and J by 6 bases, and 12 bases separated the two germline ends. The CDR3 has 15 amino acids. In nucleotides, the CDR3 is TGTGCCAGCAGTTACTCGATGACGAGTGGTCAGCCCCAGCATTTT. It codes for CASSYSMTSGQPQHF.

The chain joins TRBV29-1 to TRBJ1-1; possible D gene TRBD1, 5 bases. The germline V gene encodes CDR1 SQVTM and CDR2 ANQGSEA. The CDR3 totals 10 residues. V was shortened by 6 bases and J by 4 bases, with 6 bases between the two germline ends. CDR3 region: CSVGGTEAFF. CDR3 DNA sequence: TGCAGCGTCGGGGGCACTGAAGCTTTCTTT. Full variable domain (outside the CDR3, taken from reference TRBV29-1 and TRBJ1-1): SAVISQKPSRDICQRGTSLTIQCQVDSQVTMMFWYRQQPGQSLTLIATANQGSEATYESGFVIDKFPISRPNLTFSTLTVSNMSPEDSSIYLCSVGGTEAFFGQGTRLTVV.

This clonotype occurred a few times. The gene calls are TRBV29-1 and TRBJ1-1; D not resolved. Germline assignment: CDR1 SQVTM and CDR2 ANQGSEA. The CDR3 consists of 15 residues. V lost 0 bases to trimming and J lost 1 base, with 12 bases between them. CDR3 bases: TGCAGCGTTGAAGATATCCGGTCCAGGAACACTGAAGCTTTCTTT. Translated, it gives CSVEDIRSRNTEAFF.

DNA of the CDR3: TGTGCCAGCAGCCAATCCCACCTGGGGAGGGAAGCTTTCTTT. It encodes CASSQSHLGREAFF. The chain employs TRBV3-1 and TRBJ1-1; no definite D call. The CDR3 runs 14 residues. V lost 2 bases, J lost 8 bases, and 15 bases lay in between. Germline loops: CDR1 LGHDT, CDR2 YNNKEL (reference sequence).

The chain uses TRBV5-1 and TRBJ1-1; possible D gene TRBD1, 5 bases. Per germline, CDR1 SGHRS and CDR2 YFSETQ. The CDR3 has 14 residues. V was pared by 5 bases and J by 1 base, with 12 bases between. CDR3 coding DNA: TGCGCCAGCAGTTCCGGGAGGGGGAACACTGAAGCTTTCTTT. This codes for CASSSGRGNTEAFF.

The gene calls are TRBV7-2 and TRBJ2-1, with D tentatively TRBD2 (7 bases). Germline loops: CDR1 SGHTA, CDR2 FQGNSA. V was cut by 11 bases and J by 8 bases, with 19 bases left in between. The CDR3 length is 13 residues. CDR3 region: CAGGGRAGDEQFF. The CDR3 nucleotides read TGTGCCGGAGGGGGGAGGGCCGGGGATGAGCAGTTCTTC.

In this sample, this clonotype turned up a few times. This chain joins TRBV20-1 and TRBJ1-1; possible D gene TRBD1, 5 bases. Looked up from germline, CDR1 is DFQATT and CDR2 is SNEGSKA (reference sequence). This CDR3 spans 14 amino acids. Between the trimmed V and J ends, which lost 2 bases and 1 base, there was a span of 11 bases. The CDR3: CSARSGGWNTEAFF. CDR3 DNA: TGCAGTGCTAGAAGCGGGGGATGGAACACTGAAGCTTTCTTT.

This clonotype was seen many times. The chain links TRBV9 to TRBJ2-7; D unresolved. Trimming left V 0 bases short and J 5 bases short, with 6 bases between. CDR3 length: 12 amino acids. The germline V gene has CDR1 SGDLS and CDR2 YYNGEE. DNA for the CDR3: TGTGCCAGCAGCGTAGCCGGCCACGAGCAGTACTTC. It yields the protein CASSVAGHEQYF.

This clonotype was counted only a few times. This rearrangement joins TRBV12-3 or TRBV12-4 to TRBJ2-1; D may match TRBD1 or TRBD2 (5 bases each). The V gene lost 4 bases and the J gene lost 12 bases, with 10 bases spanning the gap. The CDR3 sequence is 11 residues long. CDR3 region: CASSSRDRQFF. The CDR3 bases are TGTGCCAGCAGTTCCCGGGACCGGCAGTTCTTC.

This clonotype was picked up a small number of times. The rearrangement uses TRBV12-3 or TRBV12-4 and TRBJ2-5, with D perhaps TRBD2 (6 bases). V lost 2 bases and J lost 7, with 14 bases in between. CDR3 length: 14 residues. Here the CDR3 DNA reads TGTGCCAGCAGTTTACTAGCGTCGCGAGGGACCCAGTACTTC. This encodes CASSLLASRGTQYF.

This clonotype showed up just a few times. This CDR3 is CASSRDSSLSSYNEQFF. The CDR3 DNA reads TGTGCCAGCAGCCGGGACAGTTCTTTGAGCTCCTACAATGAGCAGTTCTTC. This chain uses TRBV7-2 with TRBJ2-1; 7 positions match TRBD1. V lost 5 bases to trimming and J lost 0 bases; unmatched junction nucleotides: 10. This CDR3 has 17 residues. CDR1 is SGHTA and CDR2 is FQGNSA in the germline V gene.

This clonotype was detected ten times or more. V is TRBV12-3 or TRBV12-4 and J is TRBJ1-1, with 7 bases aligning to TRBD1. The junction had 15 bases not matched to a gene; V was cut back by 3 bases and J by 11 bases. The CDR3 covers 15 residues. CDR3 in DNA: TGTGCCAGCAGTTTCAGGACAGGTCTGACCCCCAAGGCTTTCTTT. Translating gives CASSFRTGLTPKAFF.

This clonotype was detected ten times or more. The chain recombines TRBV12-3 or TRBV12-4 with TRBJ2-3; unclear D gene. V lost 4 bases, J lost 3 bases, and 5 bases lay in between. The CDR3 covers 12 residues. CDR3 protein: CASSWVTDTQYF. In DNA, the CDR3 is TGTGCCAGCAGTTGGGTGACAGATACGCAGTATTTT.